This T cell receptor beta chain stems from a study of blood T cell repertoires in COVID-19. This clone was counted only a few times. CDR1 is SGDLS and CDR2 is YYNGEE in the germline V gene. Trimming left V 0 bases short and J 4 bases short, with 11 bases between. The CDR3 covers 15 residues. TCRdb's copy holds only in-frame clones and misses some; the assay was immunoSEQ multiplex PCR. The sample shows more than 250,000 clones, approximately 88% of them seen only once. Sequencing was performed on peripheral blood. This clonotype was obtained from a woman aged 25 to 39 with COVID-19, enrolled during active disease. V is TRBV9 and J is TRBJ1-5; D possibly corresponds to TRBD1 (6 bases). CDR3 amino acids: CASSVGGGANQPQHF. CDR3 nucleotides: TGTGCCAGCAGCGTAGGAGGGGGTGCTAATCAGCCCCAGCATTTT.